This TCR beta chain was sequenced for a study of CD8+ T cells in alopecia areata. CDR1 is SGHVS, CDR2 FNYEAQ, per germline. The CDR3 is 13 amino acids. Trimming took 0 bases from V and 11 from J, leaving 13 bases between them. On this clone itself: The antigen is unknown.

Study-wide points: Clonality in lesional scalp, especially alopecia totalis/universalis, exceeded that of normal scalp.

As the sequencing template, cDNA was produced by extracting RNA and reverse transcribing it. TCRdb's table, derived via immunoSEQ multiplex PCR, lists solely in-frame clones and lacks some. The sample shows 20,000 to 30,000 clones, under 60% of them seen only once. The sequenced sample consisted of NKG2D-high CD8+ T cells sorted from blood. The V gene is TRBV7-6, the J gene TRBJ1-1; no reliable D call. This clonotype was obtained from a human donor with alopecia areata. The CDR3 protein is CASSLAQEGEAFF. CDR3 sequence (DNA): TGTGCCAGCAGCTTAGCGCAGGAAGGAGAGGCTTTCTTT.